What follows are 24 T cell receptor beta chains derived from one specimen sequenced in a study of early T cells in non-severe SARS-CoV-2 infection. TCRdb redid the calling of the 5' RACE reads with MiXCR, one entry per CDR3 protein. The sample lists tens of thousands of distinct CDR3 sequences, less than 7% seen once, with roughly 4.4% in the top ten. The sample consisted of whole blood, taken at baseline. Receptor source: an adult who was a healthcare worker with PCR-confirmed SARS-CoV-2 infection or an uninfected control (not recorded which).

This clonotype was seen ten or more times. This chain links TRBV5-6 with TRBJ1-6; no firm D call. V was pared by 3 bases and J by 2 bases, with 18 bases between. The CDR3 has 18 amino acids. The V gene's germline CDR1 is SGHDT and CDR2 YYEEEE. The CDR3 coding sequence is TGTGCCAGCAGCTACCCCGGACGAGGGTCGACCTATAATTCACCCCTCCACTTT. This gives the protein CASSYPGRGSTYNSPLHF.

Many counts were recorded for this clonotype. The V call is TRBV19, the J call TRBJ2-1; a weak D match, TRBD2 (6 bases). Germline V CDR1 and CDR2: LNHDA, SQIVND (reference sequence). This CDR3 has 15 residues. V lost 6 bases, J lost 1 base, and 13 bases lay in between. Here the CDR3 DNA reads TGTGCCAGTAGGGGACTCTTTGGTTCCTACAATGAGCAGTTCTTC. As protein: CASRGLFGSYNEQFF.

The J gene is TRBJ2-7, the V gene TRBV29-1, with a weak D call TRBD1 (5 bases). Between the trimmed V and J ends, which lost 6 bases and 1 base, there was a span of 7 bases. The CDR3 is 11 residues long. Germline V gene sequence: CDR1 SQVTM, CDR2 ANQGSEA. The DNA for the CDR3 is TGCAGCGTGACAGTTTCCTACGAGCAGTACTTC. The encoded protein is CSVTVSYEQYF.

The rearrangement uses TRBV5-1 and TRBJ2-2; D is undetermined. CDR1 and CDR2 from the germline V gene are SGHRS and YFSETQ. This CDR3 region has 13 residues. The V end lost 7 bases, the J end lost 3 bases, and 10 bases lay between the germline ends. The CDR3 protein is CASLEADTGELFF. Here the CDR3 DNA reads TGCGCCAGCCTCGAAGCCGACACCGGGGAGCTGTTTTTT. The complete variable domain, with remaining parts taken from reference TRBV5-1 and TRBJ2-2, reads KAGVTQTPRYLIKTRGQQVTLSCSPISGHRSVSWYQQTPGQGLQFLFEYFSETQRNKGNFPGRFSGRQFSNSRSEMNVSTLELGDSALYLCASLEADTGELFFGEGSRLTVL.

This clonotype occurred many times. This CDR3 reads CASSVVAGELFF. CDR3 coding DNA: TGTGCCAGCAGCGTAGTTGCGGGGGAGCTGTTTTTT. The genes are TRBV9 and TRBJ2-2; D is ambiguous. Trimming stripped 0 bases from V and 8 bases from J, with 5 bases between. Germline loops: CDR1 SGDLS, CDR2 YYNGEE. The CDR3 extends over 12 amino acids.

DNA of the CDR3: TGTGCCTGGAGTATAGCTGGCGGCACTGAAGCTTTCTTT. This encodes CAWSIAGGTEAFF. This chain links TRBV30 with TRBJ1-1; D is unclear. The V and J ends lost 2 bases and 4 bases respectively, with 11 bases between them. Germline V gene data show CDR1 as GTSNPN and CDR2 as SVGIG (reference sequence). The CDR3 runs 13 residues.

The sample holds a few counts of this clonotype. The V call is TRBV12-3 or TRBV12-4, the J call TRBJ2-1, with a possible D match to TRBD1 (6 bases). The CDR3 is made up of 18 amino acids. Trimming took off 1 base at V and 5 bases at J, with 21 bases between the two ends. The DNA of the CDR3 is TGTGCCAGCAGTTTAGTGTTATCGGGCAGGGGTATCGACAATGAGCAGTTCTTC. Its protein product is CASSLVLSGRGIDNEQFF.

This clonotype came up many times. The chain carries TRBV7-8 and TRBJ2-3; 8 nucleotides line up with TRBD2. Germline CDR1 reads SGHVS; CDR2 reads FQNEAQ. With 5 bases clipped from V and 5 bases from J, the junction kept 15 bases outside the gene matches. The length of the CDR3 is 17 residues. The CDR3 protein is CASSPNRLATKGDTQYF. As DNA, the CDR3 is TGTGCCAGCAGCCCAAATCGACTAGCGACTAAGGGAGATACGCAGTATTTT.

This clonotype was detected many times. The V gene is TRBV5-4, the J gene TRBJ2-3; 9 bases agree with TRBD2. This CDR3 has 16 residues. Germline V gene sequence: CDR1 SGHNT, CDR2 YYREEE (reference sequence). Losses at the gene ends were 8 bases for V and 1 base for J; bases not matched to a gene: 11. The CDR3 is CASASGDSSRTDTQYF. The CDR3 nucleotides read TGTGCCAGTGCTAGCGGGGACTCTTCTCGCACAGATACGCAGTATTTT.

This clonotype was observed at least ten times. This chain uses TRBV6-5 with TRBJ2-3, with 8 nucleotides matching TRBD1. J lost 6 bases, V lost 0 bases, and 11 bases had no gene match. The CDR3 loop spans 17 amino acids. Germline CDR1 is MNHEY and CDR2 is SVGAGI. The CDR3 nucleotides read TGTGCCAGCAGTTACTCGAGAACGGGACAGGCTCGGGATACGCAGTATTTT. As protein: CASSYSRTGQARDTQYF.

This clonotype was observed at least ten times. The chain links TRBV20-1 to TRBJ2-7, with a weak D call TRBD1 (5 bases). Germline-derived CDR1 and CDR2 are DFQATT and SNEGSKA (reference sequence). V lost 3 bases to trimming and J lost 6 bases, with 12 bases between them. This CDR3 comprises 12 residues. CDR3 protein: CSASPGSGEQYF. The CDR3 nucleotides read TGCAGTGCTAGCCCAGGGTCGGGCGAGCAGTACTTC.

At least ten counts were recorded for this clonotype. The chain combines TRBV20-1 with TRBJ1-1; D may be TRBD1 (5 bases). This CDR3 spans 17 amino acids. Trimming pared 1 base from V and 5 bases from J, leaving 23 bases between. The V gene's germline CDR1 is DFQATT and CDR2 SNEGSKA (reference sequence). CDR3 DNA sequence: TGCAGTGCTAGAGGCCTGGTCCTATCAGGGATACTTACTGAAGCTTTCTTT. This gives the protein CSARGLVLSGILTEAFF.

In this sample, this clonotype turned up many times. The V and J genes are TRBV29-1 and TRBJ2-3; perhaps TRBD1 as D (6 bases). Looked up from germline, CDR1 is SQVTM and CDR2 is ANQGSEA. The CDR3 is made up of 11 amino acids. V lost 7 bases and J 1 base, leaving 6 bases between the germline ends. The DNA for the CDR3 is TGCAGCGGGGGGCGCACAGATACGCAGTATTTT. Its translation is CSGGRTDTQYF.

In its sample, this clonotype was seen many times. The V gene is TRBV6-5, the J gene TRBJ2-7, with TRBD2 matching over 7 bases. This CDR3 contains 15 residues. Germline V gene lookup returns CDR1 MNHEY and CDR2 SVGAGI. V dropped 5 bases and J dropped 3; count of bases not matched to a gene: 10. The CDR3 region has the DNA TGTGCCAGCAGTAGTCCTGGCGGCGGGAGCTACGAGCAGTACTTC. Translation gives CASSSPGGGSYEQYF.

J is TRBJ1-1 and V is TRBV10-3; D unclear. CDR3 length: 14 amino acids. Germline-derived CDR1 and CDR2 are ENHRY and SYGVKD. V was trimmed by 2 bases and J by 0 bases, leaving 7 bases between them. The CDR3 sequence: CAISEPMVNTEAFF. CDR3 in DNA: TGTGCCATCAGTGAGCCGATGGTGAACACTGAAGCTTTCTTT.

A note on this clonotype: Being one base from a much bigger clone, this may be a read error. V is TRBV20-1 and J is TRBJ2-5; no definite D call. The CDR3 sequence is 13 residues long. The germline V gene has CDR1 DFQATT and CDR2 SNEGSKA (reference sequence). DNA of the CDR3: TGCAGTACACGACCGGCCATCCAAGAGACCCGGTACTTC. It is translated as CSTRPAIQETRYF.

This clonotype appeared a few times. The chain carries TRBV3-1 and TRBJ1-1; no firm D call. Trimming shortened V by 4 bases and J by 11 bases, and 17 bases separated the two germline ends. The CDR3 sequence is 13 residues long. Germline V gene data show CDR1 as LGHDT and CDR2 as YNNKEL (reference sequence). CDR3: CASSLNRAAGAFF. The CDR3, as DNA: TGTGCCAGCAGCCTGAATCGGGCAGCGGGGGCTTTCTTT.

The V gene is TRBV7-8, the J gene TRBJ2-3; the D gene is possibly TRBD1 (5 bases). The CDR3 sequence is 17 residues long. The ends were cut back, 4 bases at V and 4 bases at J, with 21 bases in the middle. Germline CDR1 and CDR2: SGHVS and FQNEAQ. The CDR3 DNA is TGTGCCAGCAGCTCCCCCGGCAGGGCCTTAGGCGCAGATACGCAGTATTTT. As protein: CASSSPGRALGADTQYF.

This clonotype appeared many times. The gene calls are TRBV28 and TRBJ1-1; tentative D call: TRBD1 (5 bases). V gave up 7 bases and J gave up 0 bases, with 12 bases separating them. This CDR3 spans 14 amino acids. From germline, CDR1 is MDHEN and CDR2 SYDVKM. Here the CDR3 reads CASTSTDMNTEAFF. CDR3 sequence (DNA): TGTGCCAGCACCTCGACGGACATGAACACTGAAGCTTTCTTT. The entire variable domain, with the rest obtained from reference TRBV28 and TRBJ1-1, is as follows: DVKVTQSSRYLVKRTGEKVFLECVQDMDHENMFWYRQDPGLGLRLIYFSYDVKMKEKGDIPEGYSVSREKKERFSLILESASTNQTSMYLCASTSTDMNTEAFFGQGTRLTVV.

This clonotype appeared many times. This sequence joins TRBV7-2 and TRBJ2-5; TRBD1 matches at 9 bases. The V gene end was trimmed by 5 bases and the J gene end by 5 bases; junction bases not matched to a gene: 9. The CDR3 extends over 15 amino acids. Per the germline V gene, CDR1 is SGHTA and CDR2 is FQGNSA. In DNA form, the CDR3 reads TGTGCCAGCAGCCCGTACAGGGGGCAAGAGGAGACCCAGTACTTC. This translates into CASSPYRGQEETQYF.

This clonotype was found a few times. The chain links TRBV2 to TRBJ2-1, with 12 bases lining up with TRBD2. Germline-derived CDR1 and CDR2 are SNHLY and FYNNEI. Trimming at V came to 3 bases and at J to 7 bases, leaving 7 bases not matched to a gene. There are 16 residues in the CDR3. The CDR3 sequence is CASSDSRLAGGNEQFF. The CDR3 DNA sequence: TGTGCCAGCAGTGATTCTCGGCTAGCGGGAGGGAATGAGCAGTTCTTC.

The table lists this clonotype with many counts. V gene TRBV7-2 combines with J gene TRBJ2-5; D is possibly TRBD1 (6 bases). The germline V gene has CDR1 SGHTA and CDR2 FQGNSA. V gave up 5 bases and J gave up 3 bases, with 13 bases separating them. The CDR3 extends over 14 amino acids. The CDR3 DNA is TGTGCCAGCAGCCCCCACGGACAGAAAGAGACCCAGTACTTC. Translation: CASSPHGQKETQYF.

Ten or more counts support this clonotype. V gene TRBV29-1 combines with J gene TRBJ2-3; D perhaps matches TRBD2 (6 bases). Trimming took 5 bases from V and 2 from J, leaving 8 bases between them. CDR3 length: 12 amino acids. CDR1 is SQVTM and CDR2 is ANQGSEA in the germline V gene. CDR3 region: CSVWDFTDTQYF. CDR3 DNA sequence: TGCAGCGTTTGGGACTTCACAGATACGCAGTATTTT.

This clonotype was observed at least ten times. The chain uses TRBV19 and TRBJ1-1; 8 bases are shared with TRBD1. Germline V CDR1 and CDR2: LNHDA, SQIVND (reference sequence). V lost 3 bases to trimming and J lost 1 base; unmatched junction nucleotides: 16. The CDR3 consists of 19 residues. CDR3: CASSIRFSGPGGRNTEAFF. CDR3 DNA sequence: TGTGCCAGTAGTATTAGATTCTCCGGGCCAGGGGGCCGGAACACTGAAGCTTTCTTT.